This TCR beta chain was identified during a study of spatial heterogeneity in lung cancer. This clonotype was observed many times. One entry per CDR3 protein, called by TCRdb with MiXCR from the 5' RACE reads. The sample holds fewer than 15,000 distinct CDR3 sequences; approximately 4% are singletons and the top ten take 35% to 50%. The J segment lost 0 bases and the V segment lost 4 bases, leaving 1 base of the junction unmatched. CDR1 and CDR2 from the germline V gene are MDHEN and SYDVKM. The length of the CDR3 is 14 residues. The time point here: sample taken at primary tumor resection. The receptor was derived from a male donor with early-stage non-small cell lung cancer. Sequenced material: PBMCs, taken at surgery. The V gene is TRBV28, the J gene TRBJ2-7, with 9 bases identical to TRBD1. The CDR3 protein is CASSWTGASYEQYF. As DNA, the CDR3 is TGTGCCAGCAGTTGGACAGGGGCCTCCTACGAGCAGTACTTC.